This T cell receptor beta chain derives from a study of blood T cell repertoires in COVID-19. Study at large: T cells, B-cell-depleted T cells, or PBMCs supplied cDNA or gDNA.

Losses at the gene ends were 4 bases for V and 4 bases for J; bases not matched to a gene: 9. Per germline, CDR1 KGHDR and CDR2 SFDVKD. CDR3 length: 16 residues. In the original workflow: It was from reference gene primer amplification that nucleated cell counts were estimated. Repertoires were generated with immunoSEQ multiplex PCR, while TCRdb's copy carries only in-frame clones and drops some. The DNA gave D and trimming, while V, J and clone size come from that table. The sample consists of about 220,000 clones, about four fifths of them appearing once. In its sample, this clone was seen once. Participants reported their clinical history, and cohort assignment relied on those reports.

The origin of this receptor is a woman between 35 and 50 years old who had recovered from COVID-19. This chain links TRBV24-1 with TRBJ2-1, with 7 bases lining up with TRBD1. Sequenced material: PBMCs or T cells enriched from blood (not recorded which). DNA of the CDR3: TGTGCCACCAGTGAACCACGGGACAGTCCTTACAATGAGCAGTTCTTC. It codes for CATSEPRDSPYNEQFF.